This T cell receptor beta chain was identified during a study of T cells in Graves' hyperthyroidism and ophthalmopathy. PBMCs were obtained from 10 ml fresh peripheral blood. This clonotype was detected ten times or more. Amplification targeted TCR beta CDR3 regions from RNA transcripts. A first-round RT-PCR of the TCR CDR3 used the HTBI primer set. Using its own MiXCR run on the multiplex PCR reads, TCRdb lists one record per CDR3 protein. The profile shows about 580,000 distinct CDR3 sequences, roughly 14% of them singletons. Trimming removed 4 bases at V and 7 bases at J, with 25 bases between. Germline-derived CDR1 and CDR2 are MDHEN and SYDVKM. CDR3 size: 18 residues.

Sequencing was performed on blood. The receptor comes from a woman under 40 with Graves' hyperthyroidism that later progressed to Graves' ophthalmopathy. V and J are TRBV28 and TRBJ2-2; D might be TRBD2 (6 bases). Written as DNA, the CDR3 is TGTGCCAGCAGTTCTCGAACTACAGTCCGGAGGGGCGGCGGGGAGCTGTTTTTT. As protein: CASSSRTTVRRGGGELFF. Based on the CDR3 plus reference TRBV28 and TRBJ2-2, the full variable domain is DVKVTQSSRYLVKRTGEKVFLECVQDMDHENMFWYRQDPGLGLRLIYFSYDVKMKEKGDIPEGYSVSREKKERFSLILESASTNQTSMYLCASSSRTTVRRGGGELFFGEGSRLTVL.